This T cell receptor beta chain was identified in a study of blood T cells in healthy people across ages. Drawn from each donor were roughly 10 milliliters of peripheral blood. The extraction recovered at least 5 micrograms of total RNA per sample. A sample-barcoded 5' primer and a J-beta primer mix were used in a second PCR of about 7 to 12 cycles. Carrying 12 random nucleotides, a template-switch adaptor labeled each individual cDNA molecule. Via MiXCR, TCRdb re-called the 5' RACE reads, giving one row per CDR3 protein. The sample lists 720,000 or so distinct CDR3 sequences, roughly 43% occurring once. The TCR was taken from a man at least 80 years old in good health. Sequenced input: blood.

This CDR3 reads CASTDSGRWEQYF. CDR3 nucleotide sequence: TGTGCCAGCACGGACTCCGGGCGTTGGGAGCAGTACTTC. The chain has TRBV6-6 and TRBJ2-7; a weak D match, TRBD2 (5 bases). V was trimmed by 7 bases and J by 7 bases, leaving 17 bases between them. Germline values: CDR1 MNHNY, CDR2 SVGAGI (reference sequence). This CDR3 region has 13 residues.